This entry describes one TCR beta chain. This clone was seen a few times. This clone's antigen is unknown. Base qualities are not provided; no much larger clone lies one nucleotide away. The data were taken from a study of cytomegalovirus exposure and HLA in healthy donors (dated by TCRdb to 2016 to 2017). At the level of the whole study: In an earlier analysis of under 750 of the donors, approximately 300 Gb of sequence data and 100 million or so unique TCR beta sequences from about 180 million T cells were reported. In a later genetic analysis, genome-wide SNP genotypes for about three fifths of the roughly 670 donors were used, and that subset was treated as a discovery cohort. The study was designed to test whether signatures of past pathogen exposure could be identified by cataloging public T cell receptors. The later analysis used no new phenotypic data to find candidate immune exposures, relying instead on TCR beta sequences and their occurrence across donors. Among a few hundred genotyped donors of the cohort, an average of around 240,000 unique TCR beta nucleotide sequences were sequenced per donor, 15% to 20% of them non-productive. Around 300 gigabases of sequencing data and approximately 85 million unique TCR sequences were included in an early release covering under 650 HLA-typed donors. The number of typed donors differed by locus: roughly 620-630 for A, B, C, DRB1 and DQB1; 522 for DQA1; about 600 for DPA1; and 450 to 480 for DPB1. A separate validation cohort of some 130 different subjects was used in addition to the roughly 720-subject first cohort. The study combined high-throughput TCR immunosequencing, statistical association of individual TCRs with disease status, and machine learning to predict cytomegalovirus infection status. In a later analysis, previously published TCR beta repertoires from more than 500 donors were re-analyzed and high-resolution HLA genotyping was added so that TCR occurrence patterns could be studied. HLA typing included class I and class II loci at four-digit resolution. Donor age, sex, ethnicity and CMV serostatus were compiled together with the repertoire data. The study profiled the T cell repertoires of more than 500 subjects by immunosequencing and related them to cytomegalovirus serostatus. Several DR-DQ haplotypes were treated as single units for association and clustering because of strong linkage in the cohort. Of the roughly 400 genotyped donors, 65% to 90% fell in the genetic ancestry cluster associated with self-reported Caucasian donors. Every discovery cohort repertoire had been produced on one sequencing platform. An earlier analysis of around 640 of the donors used high-throughput TCR beta sequencing to judge whether each TCR beta V gene segment behaved as functional or pseudogenic.

Overall results and qualifications from the work: In a later analysis, about 17,000 TCR beta sequences were associated with specific HLA alleles at a false discovery rate of 0.05. Because HLA typing was missing for some donors at each locus, association tests included only the typed subset. When HLA alleles, especially DR and DQ, strongly co-occurred, attributing TCR associations to individual alleles was difficult. The earlier analysis of approximately 560 of the donors excluded around 17 rarely observed V segments, including chromosome 9 orphons, because counts were too low. In both the original and validation cohorts, the classifier was reported to diagnose cytomegalovirus status with high specificity and sensitivity. An association between a missense DCLRE1C variant and V-gene and J-gene trimming of TCR beta chains was found in a later genetic analysis and replicated in an independent cohort. A further reported finding was that TCR beta sequences accurately predicted the HLA-A and HLA-B alleles for most subjects in the first cohort. Most TCR sequences were observed very rarely across donors, whereas some public TCRs were present in many individuals. In an earlier analysis of approximately 590 of the donors, most TCR beta V segments appeared in productive rearrangements about 87% or about 30% of the time, broadly matching IMGT annotations. A later analysis found that most CMV-associated TCR beta chains appeared HLA-restricted, with HLA associations seemingly driven largely by CMV exposure. A later analysis found that HLA-associated TCR beta chains were more clonally expanded and had lower generation probabilities than equally common non-associated chains. In vitro tests confirmed that three of the cytomegalovirus-associated TCR beta chains recognize cytomegalovirus antigens. The authors suggested that the approach could potentially be extended to other disease states and immunological phenotypes. Linkage disequilibrium might explain the correlated functional status among segregating V segments, but an unknown experimental factor could not be ruled out. According to a later analysis, parvovirus B19, influenza, CMV and Epstein-Barr virus appeared linked to several top co-occurrence clusters. A cluster of highly shared sequence variants was judged likely to be a technical artifact of the sequencing pipeline. The cohort was sequenced for TCR beta chains only, and without alpha or paired-chain data the features that could be detected were limited. In a later genetic analysis, fewer N-insertions in productive TCRs were reported among donors in an Asian-associated ancestry cluster than the roughly 700-donor mean. The study listed 150 to 200 TCR beta chains as associated with cytomegalovirus. Sequencing depth was assumed to be roughly uniform across donors in the presence/absence analyses, though that assumption may not hold. Immune exposure information for the cohort was limited to CMV serostatus. A later analysis found that TCR association rates varied across HLA loci, with DRB1 alleles showing the most associated TCRs and HLA-C alleles the fewest.

The cohort comprised 670 or so healthy bone marrow donors. At the time of sampling, every cohort member was nominally healthy, though immune exposures that went unrecorded were likely present. The donor tested CMV seropositive and was one of the 289 seropositive cohort members. Each donor provided a peripheral blood sample, and peripheral blood mononuclear cells were used for TCR beta sequencing. Genomic DNA extraction from the blood cell samples was performed with the Qiagen DNeasy Blood Extraction Kit. The library was obtained by the immunoSEQ multiplex PCR assay. For the multiplex PCR, a mixture combining 60 forward primers for TCR Vbeta segments and 13 reverse primers for TCR Jbeta segments was used. The CDR3 region of rearranged TCR beta genes was amplified from genomic DNA by a multiplex PCR assay. The amplified TCR beta libraries were sequenced on the Illumina HiSeq System as 87-base-pair reads. Per the source publication's procedure: A later analysis counted about 80 million unique TCR beta chains across the 666 repertoires, and roughly 11 million of these chains were shared by at least two donors. To remove PCR and sequencing errors, raw reads were error-corrected and collapsed into unique sequences using a nearest-neighbor algorithm that merged closely related sequences. CDR3 sequences were aligned to IMGT reference sequences to assign V, D and J gene segments. For a sequence to be retained, a match of at least six nucleotides to both a V gene segment and a J gene segment was required. Rearrangements were called productive when the CDR3 lacked stop codons and stayed in frame with V and J; all others were non-productive. Following IMGT convention, CDR3 was defined as the stretch from the second conserved V-encoded cysteine up to the conserved J-encoded phenylalanine. The earlier analysis of approximately 500 of the donors excluded sequences that lacked an unambiguous match to a single V gene segment. In an earlier analysis of some 590 of the donors, V segments were called functional above 56.7% productive rearrangements and were called segregating when the between-donor standard deviation exceeded 5%. A statistical classification framework was built to diagnose cytomegalovirus status from the catalog of TCR beta chain sequences. A later analysis assigned V and J genes by comparing TCR nucleotide sequences with IMGT/GENE-DB human TR gene sequences. Using the TCRdist pipeline, a later analysis assigned CDR3 sequences along with most-parsimonious VDJ recombination scenarios. In a later analysis, every TCR beta chain was defined by the combination of its CDR3 amino acid sequence and its V-gene family, and reads without a unique V-gene family were dropped. As a way to deal with suspected cross-contamination and a sequencing artifact, a later analysis dropped roughly 620 nucleotide sequences that were highly shared and had low generation probability. In a later analysis, a clonal expansion index for each public chain was calculated from normalized within-repertoire ranks of inferred template counts. In a later analysis, generation probabilities were computed using a VDJ recombination model fitted to out-of-frame rearrangements, and the results were checked against IGoR. A later analysis scored TCR-TCR, TCR-HLA and TCR-CMV co-occurrence with hypergeometric tests, applying a repertoire-size bias correction to TCR pairs. In a later analysis, false discovery rates were estimated by permuting HLA or CMV assignments 20 times. In a later analysis, co-occurring TCRs were grouped using DBSCAN, with TCRdist sequence similarity added in when clustering inside HLA-allele-positive subsets. Repertoires with fewer than 30,000 or more than 120,000 public chains, plus five repertoires with anomalous nucleotide sharing, were excluded from co-occurrence clustering. The immuneACCESS repertoire file appears here via TCRdb, limited to in-frame rearrangements. These files lack a portion of the clones; in checked studies, under half of the deficit traces to unresolved V genes, and the cause of the others is not known. The DNA gave D and trimming, while V, J and clone size come from that table. A total of roughly 200,000 clones appear in this sample, around three quarters of them only once. The ten biggest clones cover 4.4% of the sample.

The receptor's source is a young woman in good health and CMV-seropositive. Sequences were obtained from PBMCs.

The CDR3 reads as follows: CASSPRGASYNSPLHF. The base sequence is TGTGCCAGCAGTCCACGGGGGGCCAGTTATAATTCACCCCTCCACTTT. The chain couples TRBV13 to TRBJ1-6; possibly the D gene is TRBD1, per 6 matching bases. Reading the germline V gene (reference sequence) gives CDR1 PRHDT and CDR2 FYEKMQ. The germline ends are 16 bases apart after V is trimmed by 6 bases and J by 4 bases. From its cysteine to its phenylalanine, the CDR3 spans 16 amino acids. Only CDR3 DNA is held: 48 bases, read in frame from base 1.